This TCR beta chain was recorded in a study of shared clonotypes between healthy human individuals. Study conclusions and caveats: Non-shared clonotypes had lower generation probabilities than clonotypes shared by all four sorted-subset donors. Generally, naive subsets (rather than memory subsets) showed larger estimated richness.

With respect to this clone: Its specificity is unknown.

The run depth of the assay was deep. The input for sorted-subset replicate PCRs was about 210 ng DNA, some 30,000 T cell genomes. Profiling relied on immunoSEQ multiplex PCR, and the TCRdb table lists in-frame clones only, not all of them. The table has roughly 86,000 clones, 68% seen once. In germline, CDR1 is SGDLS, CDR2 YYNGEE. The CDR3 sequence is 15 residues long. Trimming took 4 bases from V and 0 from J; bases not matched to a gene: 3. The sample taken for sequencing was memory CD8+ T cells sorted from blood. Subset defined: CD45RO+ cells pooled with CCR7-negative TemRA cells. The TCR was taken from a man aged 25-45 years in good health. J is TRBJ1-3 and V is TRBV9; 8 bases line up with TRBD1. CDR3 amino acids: CASSSDRGSGNTIYF. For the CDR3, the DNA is TGTGCCAGCAGCTCCGACAGGGGCTCTGGAAACACCATATATTTT. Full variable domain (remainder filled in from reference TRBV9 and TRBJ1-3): DSGVTQTPKHLITATGQRVTLRCSPRSGDLSVYWYQQSLDQGLQFLIQYYNGEERAKGNILERFSAQQFPDLHSELNLSSLELGDSALYFCASSSDRGSGNTIYFGEGSWLTVV.